This T cell receptor beta chain was obtained from a study of tumor-infiltrating lymphocytes in primary liver carcinoma. The input was approximately 500 ng total RNA; TCR beta cDNA was made from it with a constant-region primer. Sequencing libraries for TCR beta derived from three nested multiplex PCR rounds that used slightly modified ARM-PCR. TRBV1-TRBV30 forward and Cbeta reverse primers drove the first two approximately 10-cycle rounds. TCRdb redid the calling of the multiplex PCR reads with MiXCR, one entry per CDR3 protein. Seen here are 50,000 to 60,000 distinct CDR3 sequences, around 77% observed once, and the top ten hold approximately 25%. This clonotype occurred a few times. A much larger clone differs by one base, so this may be a read error. Since the CDR3 does not end with the conserved phenylalanine or tryptophan, this likely comes from a read error. Trimming removed 1 base at V and 2 bases at J, with 12 bases between. Germline assignment: CDR1 SEHNR and CDR2 FQNEAQ (reference sequence). The CDR3 loop spans 15 amino acids.

Joint extraction of RNA and DNA used about 17-31 mg of bulk tissue that was unsorted. The patients, who had chronic HBV infection, were treatment-naive (untreated). The chain combines TRBV7-9 with TRBJ2-7; weak D call: TRBD2 (6 bases). The TCR sequence derives from a man aged 35 to 55 with primary liver carcinoma and hepatitis B virus infection. Input material: liver tumor tissue from sampling region 5. The subset here: tumor region T5, tumor centre. In nucleotides, the CDR3 is TGTGCCAGCAGCTTAGGCGGTAGCGGCACCTACGAGCAGTACTTG. It is translated as CASSLGGSGTYEQYL.